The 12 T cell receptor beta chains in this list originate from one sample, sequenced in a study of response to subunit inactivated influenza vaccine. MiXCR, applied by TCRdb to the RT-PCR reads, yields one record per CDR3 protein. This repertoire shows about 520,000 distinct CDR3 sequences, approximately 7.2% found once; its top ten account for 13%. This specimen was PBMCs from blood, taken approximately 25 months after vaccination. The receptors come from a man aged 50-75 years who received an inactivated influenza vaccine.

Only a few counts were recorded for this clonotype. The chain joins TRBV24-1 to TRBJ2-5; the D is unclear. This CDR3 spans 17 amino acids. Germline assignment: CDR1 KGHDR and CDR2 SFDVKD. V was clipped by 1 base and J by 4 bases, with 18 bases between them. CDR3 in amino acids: CATSDFARSPGLETQYF. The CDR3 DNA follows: TGTGCCACCAGTGATTTCGCCAGGTCGCCGGGTTTAGAGACCCAGTACTTC.

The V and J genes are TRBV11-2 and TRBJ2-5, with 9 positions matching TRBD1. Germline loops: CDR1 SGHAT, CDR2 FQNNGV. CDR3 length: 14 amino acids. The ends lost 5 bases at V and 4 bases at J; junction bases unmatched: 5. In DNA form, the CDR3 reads TGTGCCAGCAGCATAAACAGGGGGCCAGAGACCCAGTACTTC. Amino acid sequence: CASSINRGPETQYF. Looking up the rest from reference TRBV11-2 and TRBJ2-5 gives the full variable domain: EAGVAQSPRYKIIEKRQSVAFWCNPISGHATLYWYQQILGQGPKLLIQFQNNGVVDDSQLPKDRFSAERLKGVDSTLKIQPAKLEDSAVYLCASSINRGPETQYFGPGTRLLVL.

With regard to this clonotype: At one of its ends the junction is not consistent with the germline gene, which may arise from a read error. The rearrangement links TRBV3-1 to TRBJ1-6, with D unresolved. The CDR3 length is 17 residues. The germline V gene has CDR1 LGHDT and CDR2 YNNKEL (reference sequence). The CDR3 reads CSSSQDGVALSGSPLHF. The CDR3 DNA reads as TGTTCCAGCAGCCAAGATGGTGTAGCGCTAAGTGGGTCACCCCTCCACTTT.

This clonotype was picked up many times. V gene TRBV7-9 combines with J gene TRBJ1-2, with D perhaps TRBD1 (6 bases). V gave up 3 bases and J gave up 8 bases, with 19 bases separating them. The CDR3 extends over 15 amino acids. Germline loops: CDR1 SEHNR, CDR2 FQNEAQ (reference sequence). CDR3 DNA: TGTGCCAGCAGCTTGTTACAGGGACCTGTGGGAGGCTACACCTTC. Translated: CASSLLQGPVGGYTF.

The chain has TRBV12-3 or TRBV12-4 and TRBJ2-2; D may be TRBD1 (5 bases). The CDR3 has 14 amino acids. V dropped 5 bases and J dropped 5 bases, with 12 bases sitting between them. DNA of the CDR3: TGTGCCAGCAGTGCCCGACAGCTAACCGGGGAGCTGTTTTTT. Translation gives CASSARQLTGELFF.

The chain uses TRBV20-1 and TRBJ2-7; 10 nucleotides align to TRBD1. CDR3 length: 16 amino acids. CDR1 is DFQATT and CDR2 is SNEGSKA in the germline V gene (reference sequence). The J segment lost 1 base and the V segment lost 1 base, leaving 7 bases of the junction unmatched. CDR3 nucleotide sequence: TGCAGTGCTAGAGCTTTGTGGGGACAGGGGTCCTACGAGCAGTACTTC. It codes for CSARALWGQGSYEQYF.

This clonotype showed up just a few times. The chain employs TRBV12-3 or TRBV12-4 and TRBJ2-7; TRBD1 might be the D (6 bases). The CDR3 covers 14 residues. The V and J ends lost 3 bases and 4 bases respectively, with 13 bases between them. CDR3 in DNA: TGTGCCAGCAGTTTCCGGCAGGGGTTGTACGAGCAGTACTTC. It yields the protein CASSFRQGLYEQYF.

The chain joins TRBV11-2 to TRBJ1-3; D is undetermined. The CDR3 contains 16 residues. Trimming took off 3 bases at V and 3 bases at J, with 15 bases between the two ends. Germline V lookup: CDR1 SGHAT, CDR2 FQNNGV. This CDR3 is CASSFPAGRIGNTIYF. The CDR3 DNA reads TGTGCCAGCAGCTTCCCCGCTGGGAGGATTGGAAACACCATATATTTT.

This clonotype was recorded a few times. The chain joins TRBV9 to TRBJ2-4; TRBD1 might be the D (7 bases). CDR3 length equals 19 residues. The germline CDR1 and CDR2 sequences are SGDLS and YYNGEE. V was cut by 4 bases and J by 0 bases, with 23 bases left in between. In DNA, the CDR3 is TGTGCCAGCAGCCAGGGGGGTAGGGGTCTGGCGGGAGCCAAAAACATTCAGTACTTC. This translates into CASSQGGRGLAGAKNIQYF. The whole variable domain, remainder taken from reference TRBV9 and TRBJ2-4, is DSGVTQTPKHLITATGQRVTLRCSPRSGDLSVYWYQQSLDQGLQFLIQYYNGEERAKGNILERFSAQQFPDLHSELNLSSLELGDSALYFCASSQGGRGLAGAKNIQYFGAGTRLSVL.

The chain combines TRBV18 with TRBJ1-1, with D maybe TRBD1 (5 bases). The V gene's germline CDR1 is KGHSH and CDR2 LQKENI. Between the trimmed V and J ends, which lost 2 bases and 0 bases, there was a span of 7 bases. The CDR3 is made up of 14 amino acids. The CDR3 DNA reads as TGTGCCAGCTCACCAGGGACTATGAACACTGAAGCTTTCTTT. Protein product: CASSPGTMNTEAFF. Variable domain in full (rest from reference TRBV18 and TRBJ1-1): NAGVMQNPRHLVRRRGQEARLRCSPMKGHSHVYWYRQLPEEGLKFMVYLQKENIIDESGMPKERFSAEFPKEGPSILRIQQVVRGDSAAYFCASSPGTMNTEAFFGQGTRLTVV.

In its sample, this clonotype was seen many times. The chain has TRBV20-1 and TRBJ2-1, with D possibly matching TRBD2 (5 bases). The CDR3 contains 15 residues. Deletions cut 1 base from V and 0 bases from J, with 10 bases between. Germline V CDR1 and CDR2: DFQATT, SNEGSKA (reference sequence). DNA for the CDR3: TGCAGTGCTAGAGGGCTAGCCAACTCCTACAATGAGCAGTTCTTC. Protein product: CSARGLANSYNEQFF.

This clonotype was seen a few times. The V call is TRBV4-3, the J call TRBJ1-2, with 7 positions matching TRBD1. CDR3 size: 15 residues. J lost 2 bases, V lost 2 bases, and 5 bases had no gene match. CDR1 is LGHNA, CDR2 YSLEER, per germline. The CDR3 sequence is CASSQSDRPNYGYTF. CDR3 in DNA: TGCGCCAGCAGCCAATCGGACAGGCCCAACTATGGCTACACCTTC.